This T cell receptor (beta chain) is drawn from a study of blood T cell repertoires in COVID-19. The CDR3 contains 14 residues. V was cut by 3 bases and J by 8 bases, with 11 bases left in between. Germline V gene lookup returns CDR1 KGHSH and CDR2 LQKENI. Generated by immunoSEQ multiplex PCR, the TCRdb table keeps only in-frame clones and is missing some. The sample contains about 220,000 clones, 80% of which appear only once. The sequencing sample was made of peripheral blood. V gene TRBV18 combines with J gene TRBJ1-6, with a tentative D call TRBD1 (6 bases). The receptor's source is a human donor in a cohort sampled during active COVID-19. CDR3 amino acids: CASSPTGFDSPLHF. CDR3 DNA: TGTGCCAGCTCACCTACAGGGTTTGATTCACCCCTCCACTTT. The variable domain in full, completed from reference TRBV18 and TRBJ1-6, reads NAGVMQNPRHLVRRRGQEARLRCSPMKGHSHVYWYRQLPEEGLKFMVYLQKENIIDESGMPKERFSAEFPKEGPSILRIQQVVRGDSAAYFCASSPTGFDSPLHFGNGTRLTVT.